This T cell receptor (beta chain) comes out of a study of cytomegalovirus exposure and HLA in healthy donors. Study observations and caveats: Sequencing artifact likely explains a cluster of highly shared sequence variants.

The germline V gene has CDR1 MNHEY and CDR2 SVGAGI. V lost 4 bases to trimming and J lost 4 bases, with 10 bases between them. This CDR3 contains 14 residues. Note on this clone: The antigen is unknown.

The PCR contained 60 Vbeta and 13 Jbeta primers. Only in-frame clones appear in the TCRdb table, and some are missing; sequencing was by immunoSEQ multiplex PCR. The top ten clones hold just under 3% of a sample with tens of thousands of clones, 80% to 90% of them seen once. The clonotype was recovered from a young woman in good health and CMV-seronegative. V and J are TRBV6-5 and TRBJ2-2, with a weak D call TRBD1 (5 bases). The material sequenced was PBMCs. The CDR3 region has the DNA TGTGCCAGCAGTTCCGCGGACACCACCGGGGAGCTGTTTTTT. This translates into CASSSADTTGELFF.